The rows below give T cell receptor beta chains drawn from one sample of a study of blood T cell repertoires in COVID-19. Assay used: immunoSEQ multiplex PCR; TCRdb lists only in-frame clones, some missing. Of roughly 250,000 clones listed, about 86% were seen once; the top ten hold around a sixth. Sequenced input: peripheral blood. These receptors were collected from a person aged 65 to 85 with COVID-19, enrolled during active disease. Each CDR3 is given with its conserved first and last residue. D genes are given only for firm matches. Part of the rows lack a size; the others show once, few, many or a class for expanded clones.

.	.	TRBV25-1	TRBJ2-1	CARQTRINEQFF	TGTGCCAGGCAGACTAGGATCAATGAGCAGTTCTTC
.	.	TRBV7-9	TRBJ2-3	CASSLGPGNTDTQYF	TGTGCCAGCAGCTTAGGTCCGGGGAACACAGATACGCAGTATTTT
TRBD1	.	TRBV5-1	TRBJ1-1	CASSLQGANTEAFF	TGCGCCAGCAGCTTACAGGGGGCTAACACTGAAGCTTTCTTT
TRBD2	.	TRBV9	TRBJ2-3	CASSVDSGESTDTQYF	TGTGCCAGCAGCGTAGACAGCGGGGAGAGCACAGATACGCAGTATTTT
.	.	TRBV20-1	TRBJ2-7	CSASIGEQYF	TGCAGTGCTAGTATCGGCGAGCAGTACTTC
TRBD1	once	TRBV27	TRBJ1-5	CASSNRGFEPQHF	TGTGCCAGCAGTAACAGGGGATTTGAGCCCCAGCATTTT
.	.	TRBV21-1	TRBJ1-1	CASKDRGSMNTEAFF	TGTGCCAGCAAAGACAGGGGCTCCATGAACACTGAAGCTTTCTTT
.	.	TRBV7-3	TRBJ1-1	CASSLNAGMSAFF	TGTGCCAGCAGCTTAAACGCAGGGATGAGCGCTTTCTTT
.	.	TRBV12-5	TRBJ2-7	CASGVGHGHYEQYF	TGTGCTAGTGGTGTAGGTCATGGACACTACGAGCAGTACTTC
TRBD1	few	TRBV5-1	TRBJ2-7	CASSLVPGTGGSEQYF	TGCGCCAGCAGCTTGGTGCCCGGGACAGGGGGCTCCGAGCAGTACTTC
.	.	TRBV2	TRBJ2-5	CASSSRGSGSETQYF	TGTGCCAGCAGTTCACGGGGGAGCGGATCAGAGACCCAGTACTTC